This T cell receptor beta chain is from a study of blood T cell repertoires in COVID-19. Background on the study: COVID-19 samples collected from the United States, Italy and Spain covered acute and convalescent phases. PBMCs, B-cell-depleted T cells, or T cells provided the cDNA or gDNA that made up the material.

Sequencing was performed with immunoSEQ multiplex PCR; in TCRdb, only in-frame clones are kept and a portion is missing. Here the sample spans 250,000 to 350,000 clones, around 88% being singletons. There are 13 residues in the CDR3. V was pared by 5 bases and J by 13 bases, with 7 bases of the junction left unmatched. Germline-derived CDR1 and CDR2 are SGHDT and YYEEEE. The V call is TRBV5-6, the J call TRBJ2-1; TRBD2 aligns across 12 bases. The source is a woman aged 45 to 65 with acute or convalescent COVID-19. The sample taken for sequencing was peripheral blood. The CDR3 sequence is CASSSTSGSFQFF. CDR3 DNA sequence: TGTGCCAGCAGTTCGACTAGCGGGAGTTTTCAGTTCTTC. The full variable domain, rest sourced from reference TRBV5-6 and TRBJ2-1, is DAGVTQSPTHLIKTRGQQVTLRCSPKSGHDTVSWYQQALGQGPQFIFQYYEEEERQRGNFPDRFSGHQFPNYSSELNVNALLLGDSALYLCASSSTSGSFQFFGPGTRLTVL.